The clone carrying this TCR beta chain was detected only a few times. The data are from a study of blood T cells in healthy people across ages. Study overall: About one barcoded beta molecule per two T cells was the capture yield of template switching.

V was shortened by 5 bases and J by 0 bases, with 15 bases between the two germline ends. The CDR3 totals 16 residues. Then a second PCR, running roughly 6 to 11 cycles, was carried out with a sample-barcoded 5' primer and a J-beta primer mix. A template-switch adaptor with 12 random nucleotides tagged each cDNA molecule. Via MiXCR, TCRdb re-called the 5' RACE reads, giving one row per CDR3 protein. The data contain about 1.8 million distinct CDR3 sequences, around 48% of them singletons. Donation came from healthy Caucasian individuals in Russia who were aged 6 to 90. The draw of peripheral blood yielded ten milliliters from each donor.

This receptor was taken from a middle-aged woman in good health. This chain uses TRBV12-3 or TRBV12-4 with TRBJ2-3, with D perhaps TRBD2 (5 bases). Sequenced material: blood. The CDR3 loop reads CASSGSRLTSTDTQYF. CDR3 in DNA: TGTGCCAGCAGTGGGAGTAGGCTTACTAGCACAGATACGCAGTATTTT.